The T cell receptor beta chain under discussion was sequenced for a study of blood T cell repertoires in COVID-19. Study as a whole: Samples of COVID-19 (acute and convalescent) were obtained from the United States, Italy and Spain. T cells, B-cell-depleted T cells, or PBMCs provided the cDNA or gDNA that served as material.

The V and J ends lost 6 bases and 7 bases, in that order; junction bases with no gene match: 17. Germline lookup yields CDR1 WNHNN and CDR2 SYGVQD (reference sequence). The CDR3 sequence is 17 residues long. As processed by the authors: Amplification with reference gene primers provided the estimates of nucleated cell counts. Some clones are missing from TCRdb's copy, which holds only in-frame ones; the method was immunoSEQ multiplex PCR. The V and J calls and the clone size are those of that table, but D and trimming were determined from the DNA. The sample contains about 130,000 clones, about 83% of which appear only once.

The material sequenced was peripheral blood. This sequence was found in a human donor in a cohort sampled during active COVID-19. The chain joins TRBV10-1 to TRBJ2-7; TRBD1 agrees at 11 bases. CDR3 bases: TGCGCCAGCAGAGTTATGTACTCTGGACAGGGGGCCAGGGAGCAGTACTTC. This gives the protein CASRVMYSGQGAREQYF.